A single T cell receptor beta chain is shown here with its context. Profiling relied on immunoSEQ multiplex PCR, and the TCRdb table lists in-frame clones only, not all of them. Here the sample spans around 82,000 clones, 70% to 90% being singletons. This CDR3 has 13 amino acids. Trimming took off 7 bases at V and 9 bases at J, with 16 bases between the two ends. The sample is drawn from a study of control samples from healthy donors and cancer patients. Sequenced: blood. This receptor was obtained from a man in his fifties in good health. The V and J genes are TRBV12-3 or TRBV12-4 and TRBJ2-1; a possible D gene is TRBD1 (7 bases). In nucleotides, the CDR3 is TGTGCCAGCAAAGACAGGGCGGGACTTGAGCAGTTCTTC. It translates to CASKDRAGLEQFF.